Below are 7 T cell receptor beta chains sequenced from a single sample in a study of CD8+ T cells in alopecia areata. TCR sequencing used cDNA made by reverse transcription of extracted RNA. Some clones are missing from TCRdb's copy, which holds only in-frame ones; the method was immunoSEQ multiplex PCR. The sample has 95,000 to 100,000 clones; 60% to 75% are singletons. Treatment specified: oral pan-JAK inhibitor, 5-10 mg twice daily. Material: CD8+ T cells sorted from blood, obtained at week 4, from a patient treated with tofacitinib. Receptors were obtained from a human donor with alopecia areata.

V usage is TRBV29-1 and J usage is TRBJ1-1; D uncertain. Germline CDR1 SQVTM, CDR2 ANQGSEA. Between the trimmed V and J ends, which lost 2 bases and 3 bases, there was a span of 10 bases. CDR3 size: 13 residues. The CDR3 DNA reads TGCAGCGTTGAATATGAGGTTGACACTGAAGCTTTCTTT. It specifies CSVEYEVDTEAFF.

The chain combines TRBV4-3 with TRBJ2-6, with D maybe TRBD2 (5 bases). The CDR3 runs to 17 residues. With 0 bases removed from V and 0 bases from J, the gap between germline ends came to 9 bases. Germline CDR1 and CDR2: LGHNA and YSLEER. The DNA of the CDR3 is TGCGCCAGCAGCCAAGAGGGAGCCTTCTCTGGGGCCAACGTCCTGACTTTC. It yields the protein CASSQEGAFSGANVLTF.

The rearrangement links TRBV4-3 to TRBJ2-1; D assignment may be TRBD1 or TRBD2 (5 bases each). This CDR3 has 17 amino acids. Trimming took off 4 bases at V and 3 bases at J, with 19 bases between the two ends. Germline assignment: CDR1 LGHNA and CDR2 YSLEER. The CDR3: CASSPSARGEGYNEQFF. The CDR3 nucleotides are TGCGCCAGCAGCCCCTCGGCGAGGGGAGAGGGCTACAATGAGCAGTTCTTC.

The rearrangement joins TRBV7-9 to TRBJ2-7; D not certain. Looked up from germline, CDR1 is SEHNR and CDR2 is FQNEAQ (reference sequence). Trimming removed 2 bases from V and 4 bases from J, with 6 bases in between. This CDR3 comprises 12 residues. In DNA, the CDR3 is TGTGCCAGCAGCTTAAGGCAGTACGAGCAGTACTTC. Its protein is CASSLRQYEQYF.

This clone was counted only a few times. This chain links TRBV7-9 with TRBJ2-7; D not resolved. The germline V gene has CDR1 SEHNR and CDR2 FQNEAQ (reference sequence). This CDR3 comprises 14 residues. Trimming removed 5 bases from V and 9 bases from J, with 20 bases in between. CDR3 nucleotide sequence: TGTGCCAGCAGCGCCGTGGGGAAGCCGGATGGGCAGTACTTC. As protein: CASSAVGKPDGQYF.

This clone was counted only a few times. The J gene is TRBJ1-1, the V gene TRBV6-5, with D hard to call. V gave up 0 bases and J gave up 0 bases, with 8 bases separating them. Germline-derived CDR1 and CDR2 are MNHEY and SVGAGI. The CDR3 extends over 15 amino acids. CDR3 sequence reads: CASSYSGLLNTEAFF. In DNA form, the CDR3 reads TGTGCCAGCAGTTACTCCGGGCTACTGAACACTGAAGCTTTCTTT.

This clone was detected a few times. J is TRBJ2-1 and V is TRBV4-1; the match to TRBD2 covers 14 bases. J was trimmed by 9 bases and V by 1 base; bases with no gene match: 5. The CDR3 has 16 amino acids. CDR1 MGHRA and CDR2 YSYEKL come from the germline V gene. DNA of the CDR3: TGCGCCAGCAGCCAAGTATCCGGGACTAGCGGGGGTGAGCAGTTCTTC. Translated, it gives CASSQVSGTSGGEQFF.